These 5 T cell receptor beta chains were sequenced from one sample in a study of shared clonotypes between healthy human individuals. Data came from immunoSEQ multiplex PCR; TCRdb stores just in-frame clones and leaves some out. The sample records hundreds of thousands of clones, 92% being singletons. In the naive CD8 group, cells lacked CD45RO and were positively selected for CCR7, so terminally differentiated effector memory CD45RA+ cells were left out. Specimen: naive CD8+ T cells sorted from blood. Receptors were obtained from a young man in good health.

The chain joins TRBV7-2 to TRBJ2-7; possible D gene TRBD1, 5 bases. The CDR3 is made up of 14 amino acids. Per the germline V gene, CDR1 is SGHTA and CDR2 is FQGNSA. With 6 bases removed from V and 2 bases from J, the gap between germline ends came to 14 bases. The CDR3 DNA sequence: TGTGCCAGCAGTTATCCTAGGGGCCCCTACGAGCAGTACTTC. Amino acids: CASSYPRGPYEQYF.

The rearrangement joins TRBV13 to TRBJ2-7, with no clear D. Trimming left V 1 base short and J 3 bases short, with 10 bases between. Per the germline V gene, CDR1 is PRHDT and CDR2 is FYEKMQ (reference sequence). This CDR3 has 14 residues. For the CDR3, the DNA is TGTGCCAGCAGCTTAGCTTTAGCTAGCTACGAGCAGTACTTC. This gives the protein CASSLALASYEQYF.

The chain carries TRBV6-6 and TRBJ2-7; tentative D call: TRBD1 (6 bases). Germline V gene sequence: CDR1 MNHNY, CDR2 SVGAGI (reference sequence). Trimming took 4 bases from V and 4 from J, leaving 17 bases between them. The CDR3 totals 15 residues. The CDR3 DNA is TGTGCCAGCAGTTTTCGACAGGCCTCCCCATACGAGCAGTACTTC. Its translation is CASSFRQASPYEQYF.

Remarks on this clone: The sample has other DNA sequences that encode this CDR3 too. This chain connects TRBV7-9 to TRBJ1-3; D gene unclear. The CDR3 spans 11 residues. Looked up from germline, CDR1 is SEHNR and CDR2 is FQNEAQ (reference sequence). Trimming cost V 5 bases and J 4 bases, with 3 bases left between them. The CDR3 spells CASSPGNTIYF. The CDR3 nucleotides read TGTGCCAGCAGCCCCGGAAACACCATATATTTT. The complete variable domain, with remaining parts taken from reference TRBV7-9 and TRBJ1-3, reads DTGVSQNPRHKITKRGQNVTFRCDPISEHNRLYWYRQTLGQGPEFLTYFQNEAQLEKSRLLSDRFSAERPKGSFSTLEIQRTEQGDSAMYLCASSPGNTIYFGEGSWLTVV.

The chain joins TRBV7-2 to TRBJ2-7; D perhaps matches TRBD1 (5 bases). The CDR3 has 14 amino acids. The germline CDR1 and CDR2 sequences are SGHTA and FQGNSA. The V end lost 2 bases, the J end lost 4 bases, and 12 bases lay between the germline ends. The CDR3 DNA sequence: TGTGCCAGCAGCTTACCAGGGATAGGTTACGAGCAGTACTTC. The encoded protein is CASSLPGIGYEQYF.